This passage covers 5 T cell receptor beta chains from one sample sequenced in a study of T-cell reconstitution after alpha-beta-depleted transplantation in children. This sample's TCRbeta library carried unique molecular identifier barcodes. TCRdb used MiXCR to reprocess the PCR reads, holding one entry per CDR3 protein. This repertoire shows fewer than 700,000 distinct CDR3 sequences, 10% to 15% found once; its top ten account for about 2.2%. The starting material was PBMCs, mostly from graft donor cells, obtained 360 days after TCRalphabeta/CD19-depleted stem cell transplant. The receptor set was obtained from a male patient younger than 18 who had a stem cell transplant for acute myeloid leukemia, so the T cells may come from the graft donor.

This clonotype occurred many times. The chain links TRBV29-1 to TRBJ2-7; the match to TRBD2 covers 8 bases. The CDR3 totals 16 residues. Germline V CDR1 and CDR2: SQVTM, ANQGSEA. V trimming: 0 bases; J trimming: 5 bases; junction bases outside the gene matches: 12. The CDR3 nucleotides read TGCAGCGTTGAAGACCACCGGGGCGGGAGGCTCCACGAGCAGTACTTC. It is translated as CSVEDHRGGRLHEQYF.

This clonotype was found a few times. CDR3 region: CASSPVLGLAGGGYEQYF. The CDR3 nucleotides are TGTGCCAGCAGTCCCGTGCTGGGACTAGCGGGAGGAGGGTACGAGCAGTACTTC. The chain carries TRBV28 and TRBJ2-7; TRBD2 aligns across 15 bases. This CDR3 is 18 amino acids long. J lost 4 bases, V lost 5 bases, and 12 bases had no gene match. Germline CDR1 and CDR2: MDHEN and SYDVKM.

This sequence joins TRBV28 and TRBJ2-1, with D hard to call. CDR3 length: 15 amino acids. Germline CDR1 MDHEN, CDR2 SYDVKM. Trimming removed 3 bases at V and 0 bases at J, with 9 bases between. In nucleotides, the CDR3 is TGTGCCAGCAGTTTCCCTGCCGGCTCCTACAATGAGCAGTTCTTC. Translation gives CASSFPAGSYNEQFF.

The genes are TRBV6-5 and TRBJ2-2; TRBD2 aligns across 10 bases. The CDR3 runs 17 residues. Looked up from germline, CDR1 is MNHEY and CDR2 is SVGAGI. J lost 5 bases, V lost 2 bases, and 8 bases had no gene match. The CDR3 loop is CASSYPRTSGITGELFF. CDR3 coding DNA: TGTGCCAGCAGTTACCCCCGGACTAGCGGAATAACCGGGGAGCTGTTTTTT.

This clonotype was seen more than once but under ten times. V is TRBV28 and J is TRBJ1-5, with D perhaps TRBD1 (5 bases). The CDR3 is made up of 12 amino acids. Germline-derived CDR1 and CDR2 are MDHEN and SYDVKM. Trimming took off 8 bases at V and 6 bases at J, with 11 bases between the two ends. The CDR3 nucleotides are TGTGCCAGCGGGGGGGTTGGTCAGCCCCAGCATTTT. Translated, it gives CASGGVGQPQHF.